The 20 T cell receptor beta chains below were found in one sample sequenced in a study of read filtering for tumor transcriptome and immune sequencing. From roughly 390 ng of RNA, a library with molecular barcoded alpha/delta and beta/gamma adaptors was made. TCRdb reprocessed the reads with MiXCR, giving one entry per CDR3 protein. The data contain roughly 130,000 distinct CDR3 sequences, 13% of them singletons. Sequencing input: a population of CD138-negative cells sorted from bone marrow. These TCRs come from a donor aged 40 or over with multiple myeloma.

With regard to this clonotype: A single base separates this from a much larger clone, so it may be a read error. The chain links TRBV20-1 to TRBJ1-5; D is undetermined. The V gene's germline CDR1 is DFQATT and CDR2 SNEGSKA (reference sequence). The CDR3 runs to 14 residues. CDR3: CSARAGSRDQPQHF. The CDR3 nucleotides are TGCAGTGCAAGAGCGGGGAGCCGCGATCAGCCCCAGCATTTT.

There are many counts of this clonotype. This chain uses TRBV18 with TRBJ2-4, with D perhaps matching TRBD1 (5 bases). V was pared by 6 bases and J by 5 bases, with 14 bases between. The CDR3 contains 14 residues. Germline-derived CDR1 and CDR2 are KGHSH and LQKENI. The CDR3 spells CASSQGQGQNIQYF. In DNA form, the CDR3 reads TGTGCCAGCTCGCAGGGCCAAGGCCAAAACATTCAGTACTTC.

This clonotype was detected ten times or more. The CDR3 DNA reads TGCAGTGCTAGAGATCAGGCCACCGGGACAGGTCACTACAATGAGCAGTTCTTC. Translated: CSARDQATGTGHYNEQFF. J is TRBJ2-1 and V is TRBV20-1; 8 bases align to TRBD1. The CDR3 spans 18 residues. CDR1 DFQATT and CDR2 SNEGSKA come from the germline V gene (reference sequence). V shed 0 bases and J 3 bases; nucleotides not matched to a gene: 13.

The V and J genes are TRBV14 and TRBJ2-5; D gene uncertain. This CDR3 comprises 14 residues. The germline V gene encodes CDR1 SGHDN and CDR2 FVKESK. V lost 0 bases, J lost 1 base, and 6 bases lay in between. The CDR3: CASSQDYSQETQYF. The CDR3 DNA is TGTGCCAGCAGCCAAGATTACAGCCAAGAGACCCAGTACTTC.

V is TRBV30 and J is TRBJ2-2, with 9 bases lining up with TRBD1. CDR1 GTSNPN and CDR2 SVGIG come from the germline V gene (reference sequence). The trim removed 3 bases at V and 6 bases at J, leaving 11 bases unmatched. CDR3 length: 16 residues. As DNA, the CDR3 is TGTGCCTGGAGGGACTGGACAGGGGAGAGGGCCGGGGAGCTGTTTTTT. Translating gives CAWRDWTGERAGELFF.

In its sample, this clonotype was seen many times. The J gene is TRBJ2-1, the V gene TRBV29-1; TRBD2 agrees at 7 bases. The CDR3 spans 13 residues. Germline CDR1 is SQVTM and CDR2 is ANQGSEA. J lost 6 bases, V lost 7 bases, and 9 bases had no gene match. This CDR3 is CSALGGGVNEQFF. The CDR3 coding sequence is TGCAGCGCTCTGGGGGGAGGGGTCAATGAGCAGTTCTTC.

This clonotype was detected many times. The gene calls are TRBV29-1 and TRBJ2-3, with 7 bases that match TRBD1. Germline CDR1 reads SQVTM; CDR2 reads ANQGSEA. Unmatched junction bases numbered 6, after V lost 4 bases and J lost 5 bases. CDR3 length: 13 residues. The CDR3: CSVGEGAIDTQYF. The CDR3 nucleotides are TGCAGCGTTGGCGAGGGGGCAATAGATACGCAGTATTTT.

This clonotype was detected ten times or more. The gene calls are TRBV3-1 and TRBJ2-3; D not certain. The germline V gene encodes CDR1 LGHDT and CDR2 YNNKEL (reference sequence). V gave up 3 bases and J gave up 2 bases, with 9 bases separating them. The CDR3 is made up of 14 amino acids. CDR3 DNA: TGTGCCAGCAGCCAGGCAAGATCCACAGATACGCAGTATTTT. Translating it yields CASSQARSTDTQYF.

The V gene is TRBV20-1, the J gene TRBJ1-5, with a possible D match to TRBD1 (6 bases). Germline V gene lookup returns CDR1 DFQATT and CDR2 SNEGSKA (reference sequence). This CDR3 is 16 amino acids long. The V end lost 0 bases, the J end lost 1 base, and 13 bases lay between the germline ends. CDR3: CSARDGGGLSNQPQHF. In nucleotides, the CDR3 is TGCAGTGCTAGAGATGGCGGGGGCCTCAGCAATCAGCCCCAGCATTTT.

There are many counts of this clonotype. The chain carries TRBV5-1 and TRBJ2-3; D is unresolved. The CDR3 covers 14 residues. The V end was cut by 0 bases, the J end by 3 bases, with 8 bases between. From germline, CDR1 is SGHRS and CDR2 YFSETQ. CDR3 bases: TGCGCCAGCAGCTTGGAAAGGGTTACAGATACGCAGTATTTT. This encodes CASSLERVTDTQYF.

This clonotype was seen at least ten times. This rearrangement joins TRBV19 to TRBJ1-2; weak D call: TRBD1 (5 bases). The CDR3 runs to 15 residues. V was trimmed by 7 bases and J by 4 bases, leaving 19 bases between them. Germline V gene sequence: CDR1 LNHDA, CDR2 SQIVND (reference sequence). The CDR3 bases are TGTGCCAGTACCGGTCATGACCCGGGGCGCTATGGCTACACCTTC. It translates to CASTGHDPGRYGYTF.

This clonotype was recorded at least ten times. The V gene is TRBV4-1, the J gene TRBJ2-2; TRBD2 aligns across 10 bases. Germline V gene data show CDR1 as MGHRA and CDR2 as YSYEKL. The length of the CDR3 is 18 residues. J gave up 4 bases and V 0 bases, and 8 bases lay outside the gene matches. Written as DNA, the CDR3 is TGCGCCAGCAGCCAAGATCCCAGAGCGGGGGGGTTCACCGGGGAGCTGTTTTTT. It specifies CASSQDPRAGGFTGELFF.

This clonotype was seen repeatedly, ten times or more. The gene calls are TRBV4-1 and TRBJ1-1; TRBD1 is a possible D gene (6 bases). V shed 5 bases and J shed 4 bases, with 14 bases lying between them. The germline V gene encodes CDR1 MGHRA and CDR2 YSYEKL. The CDR3 contains 14 residues. The CDR3 DNA reads TGCGCCAGCAGCTCGCAACAGGGAGGCACTGAAGCTTTCTTT. It translates to CASSSQQGGTEAFF.

This clonotype was counted a few times. With a much larger clone just one base away, this may be a read error. The chain carries TRBV19 and TRBJ1-2; D remains unclear. This CDR3 spans 13 amino acids. Germline V gene sequence: CDR1 LNHDA, CDR2 SQIVND (reference sequence). The DNA of the CDR3 is TGTGCCAGTAGTATAGAGGGCGGCTATGGCTACGCCTTC. This codes for CASSIEGGYGYAF. Full variable domain (outside the CDR3, taken from reference TRBV19 and TRBJ1-2): DGGITQSPKYLFRKEGQNVTLSCEQNLNHDAMYWYRQDPGQGLRLIYYSQIVNDFQKGDIAEGYSVSREKKESFPLTVTSAQKNPTAFYLCASSIEGGYGYAFGSGTRLTVV.

This clonotype was observed at least ten times. V gene TRBV4-1 combines with J gene TRBJ2-7; D is perhaps TRBD2 (5 bases). This CDR3 is built from 16 residues. CDR1 MGHRA and CDR2 YSYEKL come from the germline V gene. Trimming left V 4 bases short and J 6 bases short, with 22 bases between. DNA of the CDR3: TGCGCCAGCAGCCTTCAGGAGCGGCTCACTACGAGCGAGCAGTACTTC. The encoded protein is CASSLQERLTTSEQYF.

The chain has TRBV4-1 and TRBJ1-1; D ambiguous. Germline lookup yields CDR1 MGHRA and CDR2 YSYEKL. V shed 0 bases and J shed 2 bases, with 7 bases lying between them. The CDR3 has 14 amino acids. The CDR3 is CASSQERRNTEAFF. The DNA for the CDR3 is TGCGCCAGCAGCCAAGAACGGAGAAACACTGAAGCTTTCTTT.

This chain's CDR3 is CASSSLGSLNYGYTF. In DNA, the CDR3 is TGTGCCAGCAGCTCTCTTGGCAGCCTGAACTATGGCTACACCTTC. The chain carries TRBV7-9 and TRBJ1-2; no definite D call. V lost 4 bases and J lost 2, with 14 bases in between. The CDR3 has 15 amino acids. CDR1 is SEHNR and CDR2 is FQNEAQ in the germline V gene (reference sequence).

This clonotype was counted between two and nine times. The genes are TRBV28 and TRBJ2-5; tentative D call: TRBD1 (5 bases). The CDR3 length is 13 residues. V was shortened by 6 bases and J by 1 base, with 9 bases between the two germline ends. Germline V gene sequence: CDR1 MDHEN, CDR2 SYDVKM. DNA for the CDR3: TGTGCCAGCAGCTTCAGGGTCCAAGAGACCCAGTACTTC. This translates into CASSFRVQETQYF. Complete variable domain (other parts from reference TRBV28 and TRBJ2-5): DVKVTQSSRYLVKRTGEKVFLECVQDMDHENMFWYRQDPGLGLRLIYFSYDVKMKEKGDIPEGYSVSREKKERFSLILESASTNQTSMYLCASSFRVQETQYFGPGTRLLVL.

In its sample, this clonotype was seen many times. The chain uses TRBV5-1 and TRBJ1-1; D is ambiguous. Germline loops: CDR1 SGHRS, CDR2 YFSETQ. The CDR3 spans 11 residues. Trimming took off 6 bases at V and 3 bases at J, with 6 bases between the two ends. The CDR3, as DNA: TGCGCCAGCAAACGGGACACTGAAGCTTTCTTT. Translation gives CASKRDTEAFF.

This clonotype was detected ten times or more. This chain uses TRBV24-1 with TRBJ1-5, with D unresolved. The CDR3 is 13 amino acids. The V gene lost 3 bases and the J gene lost 5 bases, with 7 bases spanning the gap. Germline V gene lookup returns CDR1 KGHDR and CDR2 SFDVKD. The CDR3: CATSDRVDQPQHF. The CDR3 DNA follows: TGTGCCACCAGTGATAGGGTGGATCAGCCCCAGCATTTT.